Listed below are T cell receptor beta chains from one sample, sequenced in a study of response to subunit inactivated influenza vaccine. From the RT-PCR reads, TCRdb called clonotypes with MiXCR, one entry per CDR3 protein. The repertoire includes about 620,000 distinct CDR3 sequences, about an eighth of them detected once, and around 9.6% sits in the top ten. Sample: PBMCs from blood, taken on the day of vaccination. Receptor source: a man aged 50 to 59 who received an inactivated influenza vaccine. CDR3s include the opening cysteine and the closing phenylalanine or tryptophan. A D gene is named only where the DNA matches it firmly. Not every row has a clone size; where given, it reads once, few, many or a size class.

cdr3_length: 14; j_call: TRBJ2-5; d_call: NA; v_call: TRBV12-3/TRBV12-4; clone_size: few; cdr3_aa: CASSSRRGAETQYF; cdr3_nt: TGTGCCAGCAGTTCACGCAGGGGTGCAGAGACCCAGTACTTC
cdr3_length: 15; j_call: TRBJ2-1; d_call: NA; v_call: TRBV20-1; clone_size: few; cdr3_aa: CSARDGENSYNEQFF; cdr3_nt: TGCAGTGCTAGAGATGGAGAAAACTCCTACAATGAGCAGTTCTTC
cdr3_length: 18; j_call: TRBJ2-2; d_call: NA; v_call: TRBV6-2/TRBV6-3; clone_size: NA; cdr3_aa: CASSPLRGVALNTGELFF; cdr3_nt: TGTGCCAGCAGTCCCCTTCGGGGAGTAGCGCTAAACACCGGGGAGCTGTTTTTT
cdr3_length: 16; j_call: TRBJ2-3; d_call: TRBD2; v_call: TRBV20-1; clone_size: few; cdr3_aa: CSASPRSGGNTDTQYF; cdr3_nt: TGCAGTGCTAGCCCCCGGTCGGGGGGTAACACAGATACGCAGTATTTT
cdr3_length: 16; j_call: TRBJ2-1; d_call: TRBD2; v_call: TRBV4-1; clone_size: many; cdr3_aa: CASSHGSGGAWDEQFF; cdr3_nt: TGCGCCAGCAGCCATGGTAGCGGGGGGGCTTGGGATGAGCAGTTCTTC
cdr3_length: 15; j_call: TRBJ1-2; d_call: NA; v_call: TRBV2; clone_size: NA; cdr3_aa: CASTLELQMSSGYTF; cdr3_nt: TGTGCCAGCACCCTGGAACTCCAGATGTCTTCTGGCTACACCTTC
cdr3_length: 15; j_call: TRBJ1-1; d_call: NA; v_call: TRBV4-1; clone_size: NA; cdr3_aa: CASSQKGTGLTEAFF; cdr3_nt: TGCGCCAGCAGTCAAAAAGGAACAGGGTTAACTGAAGCTTTCTTT
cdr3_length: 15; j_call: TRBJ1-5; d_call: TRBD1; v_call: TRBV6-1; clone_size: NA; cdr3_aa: CASSKSGGIVQPQHF; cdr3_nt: TGTGCCAGCAGTAAATCAGGGGGCATTGTTCAGCCCCAGCATTTT
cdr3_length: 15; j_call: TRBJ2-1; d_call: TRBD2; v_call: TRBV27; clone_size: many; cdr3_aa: CASSFGSGRGNEQFF; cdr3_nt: TGTGCCAGCAGTTTCGGTAGCGGGAGGGGTAATGAGCAGTTCTTC
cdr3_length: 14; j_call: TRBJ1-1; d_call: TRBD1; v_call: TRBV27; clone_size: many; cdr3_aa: CASSMGQGAAEAFF; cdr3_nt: TGTGCCAGCAGTATGGGACAGGGGGCCGCTGAAGCTTTCTTT
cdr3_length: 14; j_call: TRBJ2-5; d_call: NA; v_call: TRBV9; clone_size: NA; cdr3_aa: CASSVGGGAETQYF; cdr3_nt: TGTGCCAGCAGCGTAGGTGGAGGAGCAGAGACCCAGTACTTC
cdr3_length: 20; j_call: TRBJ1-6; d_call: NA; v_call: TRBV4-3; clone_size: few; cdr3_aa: CASSQTPTVTKSSYNSPLHF; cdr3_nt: TGCGCCAGCAGCCAAACCCCAACCGTGACAAAGAGCTCCTATAATTCACCCCTCCACTTT
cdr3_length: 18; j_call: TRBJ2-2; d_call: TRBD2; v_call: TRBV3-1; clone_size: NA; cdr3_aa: CASSPGSRGLAPTGELFF; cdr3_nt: TGTGCCAGCAGCCCCGGAAGTAGGGGACTAGCACCCACCGGGGAGCTGTTTTTT
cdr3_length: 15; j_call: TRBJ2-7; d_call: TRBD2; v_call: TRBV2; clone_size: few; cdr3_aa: CASSGGTSGPSEQYF; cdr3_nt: TGTGCCAGCAGTGGAGGGACTAGCGGGCCCTCGGAGCAGTACTTC
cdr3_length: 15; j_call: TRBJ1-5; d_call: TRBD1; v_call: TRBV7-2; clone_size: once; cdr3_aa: CASSLAGQGTWPQHF; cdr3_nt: TGTGCCAGCAGCTTAGCGGGACAGGGGACGTGGCCCCAGCATTTT